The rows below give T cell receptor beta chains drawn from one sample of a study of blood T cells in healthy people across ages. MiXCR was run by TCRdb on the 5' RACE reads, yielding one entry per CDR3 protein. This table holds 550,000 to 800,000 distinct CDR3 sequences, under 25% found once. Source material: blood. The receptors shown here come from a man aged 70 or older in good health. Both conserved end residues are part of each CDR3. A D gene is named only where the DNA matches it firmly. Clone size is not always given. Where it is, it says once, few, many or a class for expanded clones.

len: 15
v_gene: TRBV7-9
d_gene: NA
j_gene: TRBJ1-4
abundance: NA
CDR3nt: TGTGCCAGCAGCCACCGACAGAGTTTTAATGAAAAACTGTTTTTT
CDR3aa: CASSHRQSFNEKLFF

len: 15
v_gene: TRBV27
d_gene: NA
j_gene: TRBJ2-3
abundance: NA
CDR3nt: TGTGCCAGCAGTTTATTGACCCCTAGCACAGATACGCAGTATTTT
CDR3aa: CASSLLTPSTDTQYF

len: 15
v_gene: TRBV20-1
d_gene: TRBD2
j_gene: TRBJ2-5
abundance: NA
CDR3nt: TGCAGTGCTAGTAGGCCTAGCGGGAGCCAAGAGACCCAGTACTTC
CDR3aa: CSASRPSGSQETQYF

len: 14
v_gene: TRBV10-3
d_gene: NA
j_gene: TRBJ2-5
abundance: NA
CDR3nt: TGTGCCATCAGTGAGTCGGGGACTCGAGAGACCCAGTACTTC
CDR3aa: CAISESGTRETQYF

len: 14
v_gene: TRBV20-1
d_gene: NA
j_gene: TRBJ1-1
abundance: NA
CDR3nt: TGCAGTGCTAGCTCTCCCAAATCGAACACTGAAGCTTTCTTT
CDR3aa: CSASSPKSNTEAFF

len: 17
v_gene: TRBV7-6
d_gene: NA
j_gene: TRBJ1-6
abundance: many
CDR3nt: TGTGCCAGCAGCAAGACAGGACAGAGCTCCTATAATTCACCCCTCCACTTT
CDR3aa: CASSKTGQSSYNSPLHF

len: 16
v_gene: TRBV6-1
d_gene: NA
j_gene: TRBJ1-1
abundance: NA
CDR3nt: TGTGCCAGCCTTCCTTCGGGCAGGGTCATGAACACTGAAGCTTTCTTT
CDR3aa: CASLPSGRVMNTEAFF

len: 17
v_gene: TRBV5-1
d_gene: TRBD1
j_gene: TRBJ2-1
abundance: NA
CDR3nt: TGCGCCAGCAGCCCCGGGACAGGGGGGAGAATGGAAGAGACCCAGTTCTTC
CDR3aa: CASSPGTGGRMEETQFF

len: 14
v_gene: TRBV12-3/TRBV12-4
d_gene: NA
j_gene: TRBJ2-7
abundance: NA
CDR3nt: TGTGCCAGCAGTTCGGGTCAGGGTGGTTTGGAGCAGTACTTC
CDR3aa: CASSSGQGGLEQYF

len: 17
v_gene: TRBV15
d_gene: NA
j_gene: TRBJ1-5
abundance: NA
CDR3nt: TGTGCCACCAGCAGAGATCTAACGGGAGTGGGCACAGATACGCAGCATTTT
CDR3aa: CATSRDLTGVGTDTQHF

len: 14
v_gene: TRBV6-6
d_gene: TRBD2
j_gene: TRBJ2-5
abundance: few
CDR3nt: TGTGCCAGCAGTGGCTCGGGACTACAAGAGACCCAGTACTTC
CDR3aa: CASSGSGLQETQYF

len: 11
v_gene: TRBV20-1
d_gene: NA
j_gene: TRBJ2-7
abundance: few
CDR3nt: TGCAGTGCTGGCCCGTGGGGCGAGCAGTACTTC
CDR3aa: CSAGPWGEQYF

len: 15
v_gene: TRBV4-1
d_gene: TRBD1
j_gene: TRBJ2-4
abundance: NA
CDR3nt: TGCGCCAGCAGCCAAACTAGGACAGGGAGGAGCATTCAGTACTTC
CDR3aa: CASSQTRTGRSIQYF

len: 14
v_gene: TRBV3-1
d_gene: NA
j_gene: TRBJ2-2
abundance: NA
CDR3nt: TGTGCCAGCAGCCAAGAGGGATTCACCGGGGAGCTGTTTTTT
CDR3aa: CASSQEGFTGELFF

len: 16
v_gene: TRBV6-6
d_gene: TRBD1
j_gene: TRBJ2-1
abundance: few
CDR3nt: TGTGCCAGCAGTTACTCGATGGGGACAGGGGTGAATGAGCAGTTCTTC
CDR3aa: CASSYSMGTGVNEQFF

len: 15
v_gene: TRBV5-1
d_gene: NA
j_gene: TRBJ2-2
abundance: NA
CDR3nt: TGCGCCAGCAGCTTGGCAGGGTCTAGCACCGGGGAGCTGTTTTTT
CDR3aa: CASSLAGSSTGELFF

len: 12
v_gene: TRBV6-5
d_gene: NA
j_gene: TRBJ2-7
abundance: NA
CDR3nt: TGTGCCAGCACCGACGGGGTTTCCGAGCAGTACTTC
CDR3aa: CASTDGVSEQYF

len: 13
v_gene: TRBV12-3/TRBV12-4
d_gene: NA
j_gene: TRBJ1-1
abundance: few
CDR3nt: TGTGCCAGTTCCAATTTGGCGGACACTGAAGCTTTCTTT
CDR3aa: CASSNLADTEAFF

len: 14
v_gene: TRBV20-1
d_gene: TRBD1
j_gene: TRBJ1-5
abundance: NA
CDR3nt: TGCAGTGCTAGAGGACAGGGGGCCGGTCAGCCCCAGCATTTT
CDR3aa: CSARGQGAGQPQHF

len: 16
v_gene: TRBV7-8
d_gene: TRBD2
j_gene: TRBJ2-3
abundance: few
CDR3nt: TGTGCCAGCAGCACGGGACTAGCGGGAGTAACAGATACGCAGTATTTT
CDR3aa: CASSTGLAGVTDTQYF

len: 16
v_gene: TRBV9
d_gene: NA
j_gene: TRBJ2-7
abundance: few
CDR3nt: TGTGCCAGCAGCGTAGAATCCTCCGGGATCACCTACGAGCAGTACTTC
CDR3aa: CASSVESSGITYEQYF

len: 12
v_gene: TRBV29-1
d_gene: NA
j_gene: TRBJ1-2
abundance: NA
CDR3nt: TGCAGCGCCTTGATCGGCTTCTATGGCTACACCTTC
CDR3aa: CSALIGFYGYTF

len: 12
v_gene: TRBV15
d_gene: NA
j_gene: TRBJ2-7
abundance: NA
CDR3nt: TGTGCCACCAGCAGAGATTTTGCCGAGCAGTACTTC
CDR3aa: CATSRDFAEQYF

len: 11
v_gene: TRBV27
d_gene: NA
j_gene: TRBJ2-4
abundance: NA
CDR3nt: TGTGCCAGCAGTTCACTGGACATTCAGTACTTC
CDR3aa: CASSSLDIQYF

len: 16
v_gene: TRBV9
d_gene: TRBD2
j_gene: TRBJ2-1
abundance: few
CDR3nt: TGTGCCAGCAGCCCGGGACTAGCGGGTTGGGGCAATGAGCAGTTCTTC
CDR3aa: CASSPGLAGWGNEQFF

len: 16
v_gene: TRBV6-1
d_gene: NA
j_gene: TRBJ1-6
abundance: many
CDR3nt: TGTGCCAGCACGGGGACGGGGAGCTCCTATAATTCACCCCTCCACTTT
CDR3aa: CASTGTGSSYNSPLHF

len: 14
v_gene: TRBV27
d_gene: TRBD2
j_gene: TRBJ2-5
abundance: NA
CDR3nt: TGTGCCAGCAGTAGGGGACTACCGGGGGAGACCCGGTACTTC
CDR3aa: CASSRGLPGETRYF

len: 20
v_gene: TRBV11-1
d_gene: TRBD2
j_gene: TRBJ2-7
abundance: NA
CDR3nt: TGTGCCAGCAGCTTAGCGCCTCTGTTAGCGGGAGGTATGAGCTCCTACGAGCAGTACTTC
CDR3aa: CASSLAPLLAGGMSSYEQYF